Listed here is a single TCR beta chain. The antigen is undetermined. CDR1 and CDR2 from the germline V gene are SGHDN and FVKESK. Trimming removed 3 bases from V and 1 base from J; junction bases left unmatched: 5. The CDR3 is 15 amino acids. The data were obtained in a study of cytomegalovirus exposure and HLA in healthy donors. Study details: Among roughly 180 million T cells, an earlier analysis found roughly 110 million unique TCR beta sequences.

A multiplex PCR was run with 60 Vbeta primers and 13 Jbeta primers. Sequencing used immunoSEQ multiplex PCR; TCRdb keeps in-frame clones, though not all of them. The table records tens of thousands of clones, 70% to 85% of them present only once. Overall study results and limits: High specificity and sensitivity for cytomegalovirus status were reported for the classifier.

Healthy bone marrow donors made up the cohort. This receptor was taken from a man in his sixties in good health and CMV-seropositive. Material: PBMCs. The rearrangement uses TRBV14 and TRBJ1-1, with 7 bases aligning to TRBD1. This chain's CDR3 is CASSQLTGQNTEAFF. Here the CDR3 DNA reads TGTGCCAGCAGCCAGTTGACAGGGCAGAACACTGAAGCTTTCTTT.